The clone carrying this T cell receptor beta chain was seen a few times. These data are taken from a study of T cells in tumors after PD-1 blockade. The repertoire was sequenced with immunoSEQ multiplex PCR; TCRdb's copy has only in-frame clones and lacks some. The repertoire includes about 33,000 clones, roughly 73% of them detected once, and around 35% sits in the top ten. Germline CDR1 LNHNV, CDR2 YYDKDF (reference sequence). The V and J ends lost 0 bases and 0 bases respectively, with 12 bases between them. This CDR3 contains 17 residues. This chain links TRBV15 with TRBJ2-4, with D perhaps matching TRBD1 (7 bases). Sequenced material: PBMCs, taken before anti-PD-1 treatment. The sequence was obtained from a human donor with basal cell carcinoma. The CDR3 here is CATSRDNRGGAKNIQYF. CDR3 nucleotide sequence: TGTGCCACCAGCAGAGATAACAGGGGAGGAGCCAAAAACATTCAGTACTTC.